A selection of T cell receptor beta chains follows, all from one sample in a study of CXCR3-negative and CXCR3-positive naive CD8 T cells. With the 5' RACE reads reprocessed, TCRdb shows one record per CDR3 protein and no DNA. The repertoire table contains some 120,000 distinct CDR3 sequences. Sequenced sample: naive CXCR3+ CD8+ T cells from blood. These receptors all stem from a human donor in good health. Some clones in this sample may be carry-over from other donors' samples. Both conserved end residues are part of each CDR3.

J: TRBJ2-5; V: TRBV12-3/TRBV12-4; CDR3: CASRSGRGTQYF
J: TRBJ2-2; V: TRBV27; CDR3: CASSFRDHTGELFF
J: TRBJ1-4; V: TRBV12-3/TRBV12-4; CDR3: CASSSWTVEKLFF
J: TRBJ1-2; V: TRBV29-1; CDR3: CSVAGNYGYTF
J: TRBJ2-7; V: TRBV28; CDR3: CASSLTRTSGGGEQYF
J: TRBJ2-4; V: TRBV7-9; CDR3: CASSLAGENIQYF
J: TRBJ2-1; V: TRBV5-1; CDR3: CASSLVLPPSYNEQFF
J: TRBJ2-2; V: TRBV12-3/TRBV12-4; CDR3: CASSPWTENTGELFF
J: TRBJ2-2; V: TRBV12-3/TRBV12-4; CDR3: CASSLGQGSATGELFF
J: TRBJ2-7; V: TRBV7-6; CDR3: CASSSGLAYEQYF
J: TRBJ1-2; V: TRBV20-1; CDR3: CSARDRGNYGYTF
J: TRBJ2-1; V: TRBV7-6; CDR3: CASSLGGTGYNEQFF
J: TRBJ1-6; V: TRBV28; CDR3: CASSFGKSPLHF
J: TRBJ2-1; V: TRBV19; CDR3: CASSIGDRGLRNEQFF
J: TRBJ2-3; V: TRBV28; CDR3: CASSFGASRSTDTQYF
J: TRBJ2-1; V: TRBV27; CDR3: CASSFLAGPSNEQFF
J: TRBJ2-1; V: TRBV28; CDR3: CASSLEGGRRLYNEQFF
J: TRBJ2-1; V: TRBV6-4; CDR3: CASSDDTYNEQFF
J: TRBJ2-3; V: TRBV28; CDR3: CASNQRYVAGPQYF
J: TRBJ2-1; V: TRBV5-1; CDR3: CASRSGSSSYNEQFF
J: TRBJ2-7; V: TRBV7-6; CDR3: CASSLEAGEPYEQCF
J: TRBJ1-1; V: TRBV18; CDR3: CASSPEPGQGTEAFF
J: TRBJ2-7; V: TRBV5-6; CDR3: CASSGGQIGYEQYF
J: TRBJ2-7; V: TRBV4-2; CDR3: CASSQASFDEQYF
J: TRBJ1-4; V: TRBV28; CDR3: CASSPDRGFEKLFF
J: TRBJ2-7; V: TRBV10-3; CDR3: CAISEFGEQYF
J: TRBJ1-5; V: TRBV14; CDR3: CASSQVAGQPQHF
J: TRBJ2-7; V: TRBV27; CDR3: CASSWTSGFVYEQYF
J: TRBJ2-3; V: TRBV7-3; CDR3: CASSLIAGATTDTQYF
J: TRBJ2-7; V: TRBV19; CDR3: CASSFGTSGASSYEQYF
J: TRBJ2-3; V: TRBV7-9; CDR3: CASSFISGSRDTQYF
J: TRBJ1-2; V: TRBV29-1; CDR3: CSVVGGNGYTF
J: TRBJ2-2; V: TRBV28; CDR3: CASSPGSTGELFF
J: TRBJ1-1; V: TRBV2; CDR3: CASSEGSGNTEAFF
J: TRBJ1-1; V: TRBV10-2; CDR3: CASGGQTEPNTEAFF
J: TRBJ2-1; V: TRBV7-9; CDR3: CASSLARRRGEYNEQFF
J: TRBJ1-2; V: TRBV7-9; CDR3: CAGDAEETSYGYTF
J: TRBJ1-2; V: TRBV28; CDR3: CASSPPLAGNYGYTF
J: TRBJ1-5; V: TRBV28; CDR3: CASIHPGNQPQHF
J: TRBJ2-5; V: TRBV7-3; CDR3: CASSLTGYQETQYF
J: TRBJ1-2; V: TRBV7-6; CDR3: CASSLFGGRLNYGYTF
J: TRBJ2-2; V: TRBV20-1; CDR3: CSAPDRNTGELFF
J: TRBJ2-3; V: TRBV5-1; CDR3: CASATPVADTQYF
J: TRBJ2-5; V: TRBV7-9; CDR3: CASRSGGSETQYF
J: TRBJ2-7; V: TRBV29-1; CDR3: CSVEGESSYEQYF
J: TRBJ2-7; V: TRBV13; CDR3: CASSSWGWTDFVDEQYF
J: TRBJ1-6; V: TRBV7-9; CDR3: CASSPPGTPNSPLHF
J: TRBJ2-1; V: TRBV13; CDR3: CASSLGSRADNEQFF
J: TRBJ2-5; V: TRBV10-1; CDR3: CASSESNGREKQETQYF
J: TRBJ2-7; V: TRBV29-1; CDR3: CSVDKGIGSSYEQYF
J: TRBJ1-4; V: TRBV3-1; CDR3: CASSQGFQGNEKLFF
J: TRBJ2-3; V: TRBV29-1; CDR3: CSVTLSGIGTDTQYF
J: TRBJ1-2; V: TRBV14; CDR3: CASSQVQGAYGYTF
J: TRBJ1-2; V: TRBV4-3; CDR3: CASSQEHRGHYGYTF